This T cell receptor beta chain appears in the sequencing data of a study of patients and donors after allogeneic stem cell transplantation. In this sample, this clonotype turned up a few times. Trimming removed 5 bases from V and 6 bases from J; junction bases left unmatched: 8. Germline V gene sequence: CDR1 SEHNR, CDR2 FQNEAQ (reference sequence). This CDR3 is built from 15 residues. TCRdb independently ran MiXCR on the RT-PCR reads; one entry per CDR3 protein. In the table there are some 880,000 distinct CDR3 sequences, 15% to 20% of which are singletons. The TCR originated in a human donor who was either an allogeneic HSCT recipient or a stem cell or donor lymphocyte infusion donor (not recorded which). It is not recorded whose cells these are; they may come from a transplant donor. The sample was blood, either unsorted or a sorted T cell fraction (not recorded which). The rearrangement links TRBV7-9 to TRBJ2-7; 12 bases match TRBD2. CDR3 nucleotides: TGTGCCAGCAGCCCTTTACTAGCGGGAGGCGGCGAGCAGTACTTC. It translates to CASSPLLAGGGEQYF.